The 13 T cell receptor beta chains below come from one sample, sequenced in a study of cytomegalovirus exposure and HLA in healthy donors. With 60 Vbeta and 13 Jbeta primers, the PCR was carried out. Data came from immunoSEQ multiplex PCR; TCRdb stores just in-frame clones and leaves some out. Its clone listing holds 35,000 to 45,000 clones. The sequenced sample was PBMCs. These receptors all come from a male donor in good health and CMV-seronegative.

The chain recombines TRBV6-1 with TRBJ1-2, with no clear D. Germline CDR1 and CDR2: MNHNS and SASEGT. The V end lost 8 bases, the J end lost 3 bases, and 13 bases lay between the germline ends. CDR3 length equals 13 residues. The CDR3 nucleotides are TGTGCCAGCGTTCTGGCAGGCCACTATGGCTACACCTTC. This sequence encodes CASVLAGHYGYTF.

This rearrangement joins TRBV27 to TRBJ1-1; D not certain. Trimming removed 0 bases from V and 1 base from J, with 9 bases in between. The germline CDR1 and CDR2 sequences are MNHEY and SMNVEV (reference sequence). The CDR3 is 15 amino acids. CDR3 bases: TGTGCCAGCAGTTTATCAAGTAGCCCGAACACTGAAGCTTTCTTT. Its protein product is CASSLSSSPNTEAFF.

The J gene is TRBJ1-5, the V gene TRBV7-9; TRBD1 matches 7 bases. Trimming removed 1 base from V and 10 bases from J; junction bases left unmatched: 13. Germline values: CDR1 SEHNR, CDR2 FQNEAQ (reference sequence). This CDR3 has 16 residues. This CDR3 reads CASSLDVTGARDPQHF. In nucleotides, the CDR3 is TGTGCCAGCAGCTTAGATGTAACAGGGGCTCGTGACCCCCAGCATTTT.

The chain employs TRBV5-1 and TRBJ2-6; TRBD1 might be the D (6 bases). This CDR3 spans 17 amino acids. Germline CDR1 SGHRS, CDR2 YFSETQ. V was shortened by 1 base and J by 2 bases, with 13 bases between the two germline ends. DNA for the CDR3: TGCGCCAGCAGCTTGAGGCAGGGGCGCCCTGGGGCCAACGTCCTGACTTTC. It encodes CASSLRQGRPGANVLTF.

The rearrangement uses TRBV7-8 and TRBJ1-1, with D maybe TRBD1 (5 bases). Trimming removed 3 bases from V and 1 base from J, with 12 bases in between. Germline V CDR1 and CDR2: SGHVS, FQNEAQ. CDR3 size: 15 residues. CDR3 DNA: TGTGCCAGCAGCTTCCGGGACTCAGGGAACACTGAAGCTTTCTTT. It is translated as CASSFRDSGNTEAFF.

The chain combines TRBV5-1 with TRBJ1-2, with D hard to call. This CDR3 region has 15 residues. V was pared by 4 bases and J by 4 bases, with 17 bases between. Germline CDR1 reads SGHRS; CDR2 reads YFSETQ. The CDR3 region is CASSQNGEVSYGYTF. CDR3 sequence (DNA): TGCGCCAGCAGCCAGAACGGGGAAGTAAGCTATGGCTACACCTTC.

The chain uses TRBV6-4 and TRBJ2-1, with D perhaps assigned TRBD1 or TRBD2 (5 bases each). Germline V gives CDR1 MRHNA, CDR2 SNTAGT. This CDR3 contains 16 residues. The V end was cut by 6 bases, the J end by 4 bases, with 19 bases between. The DNA for the CDR3 is TGTGCCAGCAGCGACGGGGCACACTCCCCGTACAATGAGCAGTTCTTC. Its translation: CASSDGAHSPYNEQFF.

The chain links TRBV10-3 to TRBJ2-1; D is perhaps TRBD2 (5 bases). This CDR3 region has 13 residues. CDR1 is ENHRY, CDR2 SYGVKD, per germline. The V end lost 11 bases, the J end lost 11 bases, and 22 bases lay between the germline ends. CDR3 in amino acids: CAYGADEWSKQFF. The CDR3 DNA is TGTGCCTACGGAGCGGACGAATGGAGCAAGCAGTTCTTC.

This rearrangement joins TRBV6-1 to TRBJ1-4; 8 bases fit TRBD1. V lost 0 bases, J lost 2 bases, and 5 bases stayed unmatched. This CDR3 region has 17 residues. Germline values: CDR1 MNHNS, CDR2 SASEGT. CDR3 nucleotide sequence: TGTGCCAGCAGTGAAGCCACGTGGACAGGGACTAATGAAAAACTGTTTTTT. It encodes CASSEATWTGTNEKLFF.

The CDR3 region is CASSIGAGVGSPLHF. CDR3 nucleotide sequence: TGTGCCAGCAGCATAGGGGCAGGGGTGGGCTCACCCCTCCACTTT. This chain connects TRBV5-8 to TRBJ1-6; perhaps TRBD1 as D (6 bases). The CDR3 is 15 residues long. V lost 4 bases and J lost 10, with 18 bases in between. Per germline, CDR1 SGHTS and CDR2 YDEGEE.

V gene TRBV18 combines with J gene TRBJ2-1, with a tentative D call TRBD2 (6 bases). CDR3 length: 16 amino acids. Germline V gene data show CDR1 as KGHSH and CDR2 as LQKENI. Trimming cost V 0 bases and J 2 bases, with 11 bases left between them. CDR3 nucleotide sequence: TGTGCCAGCTCACCACCGGACTACAACCCCTACAATGAGCAGTTCTTC. This codes for CASSPPDYNPYNEQFF.

The chain links TRBV5-1 to TRBJ1-3; 7 nucleotides line up with TRBD1. J lost 2 bases, V lost 0 bases, and 8 bases had no gene match. The germline CDR1 and CDR2 sequences are SGHRS and YFSETQ. The CDR3 runs 17 residues. CDR3 in amino acids: CASSLDVGRGAGNTIYF. The CDR3 DNA reads as TGCGCCAGCAGCTTGGATGTCGGCAGGGGGGCTGGAAACACCATATATTTT.

The chain joins TRBV6-6 to TRBJ2-5; unclear D gene. This CDR3 is built from 12 residues. Germline CDR1 and CDR2: MNHNY and SVGAGI (reference sequence). V shed 5 bases and J shed 8 bases, with 12 bases lying between them. CDR3 coding DNA: TGTGCCAGCAGTAGAGCCAGCGATACCCAGTACTTC. It encodes CASSRASDTQYF.